Below, one T cell receptor (beta chain) is given with its context. Its specificity is not known. This CDR3 has 13 amino acids. V lost 6 bases to trimming and J lost 6 bases; unmatched junction nucleotides: 1. Germline CDR1 SQVTM, CDR2 ANQGSEA. The source of the sample is a study of CD8 T cells in Susac syndrome. Regarding the study as a whole: By the study's own acknowledgment, its TCR sequencing and HLA analysis included relatively few individuals.

Sequencing of TCR beta was undertaken in CD8+ and CD4+ T cells derived from blood. While CD8+ and CD4+ T cells were isolated negatively, TEMRA cells were enriched by FACS. Reverse transcription of roughly 0.45 to 1 ug RNA was performed with random hexamers. An immunoSEQ multiplex PCR amplified TCR beta CDR3 over 54 Vbeta and 13 Jbeta. TCRdb re-derived calls from the immunoSEQ multiplex PCR reads in MiXCR, one entry per CDR3 protein. The sample lists some 180,000 distinct CDR3 sequences, just under 95% occurring once. The clonotype comes from a human donor in good health. The chain uses TRBV29-1 and TRBJ2-1, with 14 nucleotides matching TRBD2. The sequenced material came from CD4+ T cells from PBMCs. The CDR3 is CSVGTSGSNEQFF. DNA for the CDR3: TGCAGCGTGGGGACTAGCGGGAGCAATGAGCAGTTCTTC.